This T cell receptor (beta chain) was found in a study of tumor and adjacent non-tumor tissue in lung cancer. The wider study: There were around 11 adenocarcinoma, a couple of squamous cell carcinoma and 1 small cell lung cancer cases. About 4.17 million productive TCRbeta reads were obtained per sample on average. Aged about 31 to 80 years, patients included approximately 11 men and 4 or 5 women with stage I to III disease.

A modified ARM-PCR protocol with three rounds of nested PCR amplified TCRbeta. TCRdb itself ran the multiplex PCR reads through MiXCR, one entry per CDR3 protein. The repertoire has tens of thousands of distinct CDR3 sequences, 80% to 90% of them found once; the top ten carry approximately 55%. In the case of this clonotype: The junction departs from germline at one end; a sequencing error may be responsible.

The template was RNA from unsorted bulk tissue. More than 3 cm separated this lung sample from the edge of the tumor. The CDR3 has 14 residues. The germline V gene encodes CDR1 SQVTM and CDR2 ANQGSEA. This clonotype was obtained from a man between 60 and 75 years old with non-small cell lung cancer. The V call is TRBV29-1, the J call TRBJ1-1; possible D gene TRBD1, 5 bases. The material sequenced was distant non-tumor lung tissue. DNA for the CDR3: TGCAGCGCCGACCGGGACTCGATGAACACTGAAGTTTCCTTT. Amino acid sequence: CSADRDSMNTEVSF.